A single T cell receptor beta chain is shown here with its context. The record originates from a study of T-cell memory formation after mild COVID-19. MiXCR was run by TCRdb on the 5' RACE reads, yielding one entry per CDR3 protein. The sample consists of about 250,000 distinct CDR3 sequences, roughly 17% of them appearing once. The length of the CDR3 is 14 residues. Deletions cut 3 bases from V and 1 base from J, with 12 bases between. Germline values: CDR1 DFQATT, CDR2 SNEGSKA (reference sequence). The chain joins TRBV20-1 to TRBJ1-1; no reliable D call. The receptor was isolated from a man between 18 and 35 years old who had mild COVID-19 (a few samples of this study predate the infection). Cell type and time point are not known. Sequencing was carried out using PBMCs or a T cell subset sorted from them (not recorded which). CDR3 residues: CSASATLGNTEAFF. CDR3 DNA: TGCAGTGCTAGTGCTACCCTGGGGAACACTGAAGCTTTCTTT.